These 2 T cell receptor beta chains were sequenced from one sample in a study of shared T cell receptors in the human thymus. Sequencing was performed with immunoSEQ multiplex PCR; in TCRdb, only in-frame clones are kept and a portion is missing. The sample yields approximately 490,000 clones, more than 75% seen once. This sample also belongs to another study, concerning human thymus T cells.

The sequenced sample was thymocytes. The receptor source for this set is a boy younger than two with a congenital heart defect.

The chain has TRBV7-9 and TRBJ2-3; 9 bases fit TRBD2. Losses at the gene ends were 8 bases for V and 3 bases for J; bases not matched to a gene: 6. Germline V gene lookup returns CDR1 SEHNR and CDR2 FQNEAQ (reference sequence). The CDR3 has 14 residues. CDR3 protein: CASESGGRTDTQYF. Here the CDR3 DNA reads TGTGCCAGCGAGAGCGGGGGGCGGACAGATACGCAGTATTTT.

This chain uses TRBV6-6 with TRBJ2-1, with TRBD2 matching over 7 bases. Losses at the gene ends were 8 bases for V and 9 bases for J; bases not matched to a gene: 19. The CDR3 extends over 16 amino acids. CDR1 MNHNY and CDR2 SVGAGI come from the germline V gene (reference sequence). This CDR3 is CASLPLGGRATREQFF. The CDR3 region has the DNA TGTGCCAGCCTACCCCTCGGGGGGAGGGCCACGCGTGAGCAGTTCTTC.